The 19 T cell receptor beta chains listed next were all sequenced from one sample in a study of early T cells in non-severe SARS-CoV-2 infection. TCRdb re-called the 5' RACE reads with MiXCR, one entry per CDR3 protein. The table includes 45,000 to 60,000 distinct CDR3 sequences, around 9.7% detected once. Material: whole blood. The origin of the receptors is an adult who was a healthcare worker with PCR-confirmed SARS-CoV-2 infection or an uninfected control (not recorded which).

This clonotype was seen ten or more times. The chain uses TRBV7-9 and TRBJ2-5; D not certain. With 3 bases removed from V and 3 bases from J, the gap between germline ends came to 5 bases. Germline CDR1 and CDR2: SEHNR and FQNEAQ (reference sequence). The CDR3 loop spans 12 amino acids. In nucleotides, the CDR3 is TGTGCCAGCAGCTTCCTCAAAGAGACCCAGTACTTC. It specifies CASSFLKETQYF. Looking up the rest from reference TRBV7-9 and TRBJ2-5 gives the full variable domain: DTGVSQNPRHKITKRGQNVTFRCDPISEHNRLYWYRQTLGQGPEFLTYFQNEAQLEKSRLLSDRFSAERPKGSFSTLEIQRTEQGDSAMYLCASSFLKETQYFGPGTRLLVL.

In this sample, this clonotype turned up many times. The rearrangement links TRBV29-1 to TRBJ2-5; possible D gene TRBD1, 6 bases. Trimming took 3 bases from V and 3 from J, leaving 11 bases between them. Germline assignment: CDR1 SQVTM and CDR2 ANQGSEA. The CDR3 covers 13 residues. The CDR3 bases are TGCAGCGTTGAGGGGGCGGTTAAAGAGACCCAGTACTTC. This encodes CSVEGAVKETQYF.

This clonotype was seen repeatedly, ten times or more. The genes are TRBV6-5 and TRBJ1-2; the D gene is possibly TRBD1 (6 bases). Trimming left V 5 bases short and J 2 bases short, with 9 bases between. The CDR3 contains 13 residues. Germline CDR1 is MNHEY and CDR2 is SVGAGI. The CDR3 region is CASSEDSNYGYTF. CDR3 coding DNA: TGTGCCAGCAGTGAGGACAGCAACTATGGCTACACCTTC.

The table lists this clonotype with many counts. The V and J genes are TRBV19 and TRBJ2-2, with 10 bases lining up with TRBD1. From germline, CDR1 is LNHDA and CDR2 SQIVND (reference sequence). After removal of 8 bases from V and 3 bases from J, the junction contained 3 bases not matched to a gene. The CDR3 has 14 amino acids. The chain's CDR3 is CASADRGDTGELFF. The CDR3 coding sequence is TGTGCCAGTGCGGACAGGGGGGACACCGGGGAGCTGTTTTTT. The variable domain in full, completed from reference TRBV19 and TRBJ2-2, reads DGGITQSPKYLFRKEGQNVTLSCEQNLNHDAMYWYRQDPGQGLRLIYYSQIVNDFQKGDIAEGYSVSREKKESFPLTVTSAQKNPTAFYLCASADRGDTGELFFGEGSRLTVL.

The chain recombines TRBV7-9 with TRBJ1-1; D is unresolved. The CDR3 extends over 9 amino acids. CDR1 SEHNR and CDR2 FQNEAQ come from the germline V gene (reference sequence). Deletions cut 10 bases from V and 2 bases from J, with 2 bases between. This chain's CDR3 is CATNTEAFF. The CDR3 coding sequence is TGTGCCACAAACACTGAAGCTTTCTTT.

This clonotype appeared many times. The chain carries TRBV7-2 and TRBJ1-2, with D possibly matching TRBD1 (6 bases). Germline values: CDR1 SGHTA, CDR2 FQGNSA. The CDR3 totals 14 residues. V was pared by 4 bases and J by 2 bases, with 11 bases between. This CDR3 is CASSWDILNYGYTF. CDR3 nucleotides: TGTGCCAGCAGCTGGGACATTTTAAACTATGGCTACACCTTC. The complete variable domain, with remaining parts taken from reference TRBV7-2 and TRBJ1-2, reads GAGVSQSPSNKVTEKGKDVELRCDPISGHTALYWYRQSLGQGLEFLIYFQGNSAPDKSGLPSDRFSAERTGGSVSTLTIQRTQQEDSAVYLCASSWDILNYGYTFGSGTRLTVV.

In this sample, this clonotype turned up a few times. The V call is TRBV20-1, the J call TRBJ1-2, with 8 bases that match TRBD1. With V trimmed by 5 bases and J by 7 bases, 12 bases remained unmatched. The CDR3 covers 14 residues. Germline CDR1 DFQATT, CDR2 SNEGSKA (reference sequence). The CDR3 nucleotides read TGCAGTGCTGGAGGCGAGCAGGGGGCTGCTGGCTACACCTTC. This codes for CSAGGEQGAAGYTF.

This chain connects TRBV3-1 to TRBJ2-1; the D is unclear. V lost 2 bases and J lost 7, with 3 bases in between. This CDR3 comprises 11 residues. The germline V gene encodes CDR1 LGHDT and CDR2 YNNKEL (reference sequence). The CDR3 is CASSQQNEQFF. The CDR3 region has the DNA TGTGCCAGCAGCCAACAGAATGAGCAGTTCTTC.

This clonotype was found a few times. This chain joins TRBV30 and TRBJ1-1; maybe TRBD1 (5 bases). The ends were cut back, 8 bases at V and 7 bases at J, with 17 bases in the middle. The CDR3 has 12 amino acids. Germline V CDR1 and CDR2: GTSNPN, SVGIG (reference sequence). The CDR3 sequence is CAHSGRPNEAFF. DNA for the CDR3: TGTGCCCATTCAGGGCGGCCCAATGAAGCTTTCTTT.

This clonotype has a handful of counts. The chain links TRBV7-9 to TRBJ2-5, with 10 bases aligning to TRBD2. This CDR3 region has 13 residues. The V gene's germline CDR1 is SEHNR and CDR2 FQNEAQ (reference sequence). Losses at the gene ends were 5 bases for V and 5 bases for J; bases not matched to a gene: 2. The CDR3 loop reads CASSLLAGETQYF. CDR3 DNA sequence: TGTGCCAGCAGCCTACTAGCGGGGGAGACCCAGTACTTC.

V usage is TRBV4-1 and J usage is TRBJ1-3; a possible D gene is TRBD1 (5 bases). V was shortened by 1 base and J by 0 bases, with 10 bases between the two germline ends. The CDR3 consists of 16 residues. The germline CDR1 and CDR2 sequences are MGHRA and YSYEKL. This CDR3 is CASSQGQGGSGNTIYF. The CDR3, as DNA: TGCGCCAGCAGCCAAGGCCAGGGAGGCTCTGGAAACACCATATATTTT.

This clonotype was counted at least ten times. This chain uses TRBV15 with TRBJ1-2; D remains unclear. CDR1 and CDR2 (germline): LNHNV, YYDKDF (reference sequence). This CDR3 region has 14 residues. Trimming cost V 0 bases and J 10 bases, with 15 bases left between them. CDR3: CATSRDLGEGDYTF. CDR3 nucleotides: TGTGCCACCAGCAGAGATCTTGGGGAGGGCGACTACACCTTC.

The V call is TRBV7-9, the J call TRBJ1-1, with a possible D match to TRBD1 (6 bases). V was cut by 5 bases and J by 5 bases, with 12 bases left in between. This CDR3 has 13 residues. Germline assignment: CDR1 SEHNR and CDR2 FQNEAQ (reference sequence). The CDR3, as DNA: TGTGCCAGCAGCCGAGGGGGAAATACTGAAGCTTTCTTT. Protein product: CASSRGGNTEAFF.

This clonotype was recorded many times. The rearrangement uses TRBV4-2 and TRBJ2-7; 8 positions match TRBD1. V shed 1 base, J shed 4 bases, and the junction held 9 bases outside the gene matches. The V gene's germline CDR1 is LGHNA and CDR2 YNFKEQ. This CDR3 contains 16 residues. CDR3 residues: CASSQAEQGAMYEQYF. CDR3 coding DNA: TGTGCCAGCAGCCAAGCCGAGCAGGGGGCAATGTACGAGCAGTACTTC.

The V gene is TRBV3-1, the J gene TRBJ2-1; 11 bases agree with TRBD2. The trim removed 5 bases at V and 4 bases at J, leaving 7 bases unmatched. CDR3 length: 16 amino acids. Germline CDR1 and CDR2: LGHDT and YNNKEL (reference sequence). The CDR3 protein is CASSSTGTSGYNEQFF. Written as DNA, the CDR3 is TGTGCCAGCAGCTCTACCGGGACTAGCGGTTACAATGAGCAGTTCTTC.

In this sample, this clonotype turned up a few times. The chain carries TRBV5-1 and TRBJ2-7; 8 bases are shared with TRBD1. The CDR3 extends over 15 amino acids. Trimming at V came to 4 bases and at J to 5 bases, leaving 11 bases not matched to a gene. The germline V gene has CDR1 SGHRS and CDR2 YFSETQ. The CDR3 loop is CASSPPPGGFDEQYF. CDR3 nucleotides: TGCGCCAGCAGCCCCCCCCCAGGGGGCTTCGACGAGCAGTACTTC.

The V call is TRBV5-8, the J call TRBJ1-2; 8 bases line up with TRBD1. Germline V gives CDR1 SGHTS, CDR2 YDEGEE. The CDR3 runs 16 residues. The V segment lost 4 bases and the J segment 7 bases; nucleotides outside the gene matches: 15. CDR3 sequence (DNA): TGTGCCAGCAGCCGGCCAGATGTGACAGGGGTATTTGGCTACACCTTC. This sequence encodes CASSRPDVTGVFGYTF.

This clonotype was seen only a few times. The genes are TRBV6-6 and TRBJ1-6; D perhaps matches TRBD1 (5 bases). Between the trimmed V and J ends, which lost 2 bases and 9 bases, there was a span of 26 bases. The CDR3 spans 19 residues. The germline CDR1 and CDR2 sequences are MNHNY and SVGAGI (reference sequence). This CDR3 reads CASSYTHRGRAPFVSPLHF. CDR3 nucleotide sequence: TGTGCCAGCAGTTACACCCACCGGGGACGGGCCCCGTTCGTTTCACCCCTCCACTTT.

This clonotype was counted a few times. The chain is built from TRBV18 and TRBJ1-2; D unclear. The V gene lost 3 bases and the J gene lost 3 bases, with 14 bases spanning the gap. The V gene's germline CDR1 is KGHSH and CDR2 LQKENI. CDR3 length: 15 residues. The CDR3 protein is CASSPPVAGDYGYTF. CDR3 bases: TGTGCCAGCTCACCGCCGGTGGCAGGAGACTATGGCTACACCTTC.